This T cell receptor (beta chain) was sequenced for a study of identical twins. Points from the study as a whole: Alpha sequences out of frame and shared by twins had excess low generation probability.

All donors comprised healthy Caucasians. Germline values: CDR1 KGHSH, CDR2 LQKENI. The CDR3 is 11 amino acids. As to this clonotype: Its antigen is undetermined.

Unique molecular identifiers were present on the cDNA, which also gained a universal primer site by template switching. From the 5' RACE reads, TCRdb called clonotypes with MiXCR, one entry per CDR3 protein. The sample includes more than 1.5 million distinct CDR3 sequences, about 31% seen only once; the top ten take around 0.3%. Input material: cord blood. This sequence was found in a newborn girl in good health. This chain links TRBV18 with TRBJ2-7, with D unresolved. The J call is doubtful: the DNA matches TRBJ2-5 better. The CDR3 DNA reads TGTGCCAGCTCACCATTCGAGACCCAGTACTTC. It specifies CASSPFETQYF.